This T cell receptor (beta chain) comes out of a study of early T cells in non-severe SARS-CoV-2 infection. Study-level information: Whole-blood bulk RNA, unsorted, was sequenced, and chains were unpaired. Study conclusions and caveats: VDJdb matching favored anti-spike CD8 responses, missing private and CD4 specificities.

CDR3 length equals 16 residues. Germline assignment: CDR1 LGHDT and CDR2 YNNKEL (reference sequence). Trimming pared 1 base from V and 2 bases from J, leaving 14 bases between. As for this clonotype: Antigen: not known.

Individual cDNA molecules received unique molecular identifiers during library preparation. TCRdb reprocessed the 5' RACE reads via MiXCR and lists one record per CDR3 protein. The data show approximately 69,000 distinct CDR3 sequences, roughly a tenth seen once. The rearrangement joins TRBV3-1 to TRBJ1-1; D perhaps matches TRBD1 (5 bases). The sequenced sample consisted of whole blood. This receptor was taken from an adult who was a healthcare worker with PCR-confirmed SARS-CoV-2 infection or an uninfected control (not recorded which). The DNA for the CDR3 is TGTGCCAGCAGCCAAGTGAATGGCGGGGGAAACACTGAAGCTTTCTTT. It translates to CASSQVNGGGNTEAFF.